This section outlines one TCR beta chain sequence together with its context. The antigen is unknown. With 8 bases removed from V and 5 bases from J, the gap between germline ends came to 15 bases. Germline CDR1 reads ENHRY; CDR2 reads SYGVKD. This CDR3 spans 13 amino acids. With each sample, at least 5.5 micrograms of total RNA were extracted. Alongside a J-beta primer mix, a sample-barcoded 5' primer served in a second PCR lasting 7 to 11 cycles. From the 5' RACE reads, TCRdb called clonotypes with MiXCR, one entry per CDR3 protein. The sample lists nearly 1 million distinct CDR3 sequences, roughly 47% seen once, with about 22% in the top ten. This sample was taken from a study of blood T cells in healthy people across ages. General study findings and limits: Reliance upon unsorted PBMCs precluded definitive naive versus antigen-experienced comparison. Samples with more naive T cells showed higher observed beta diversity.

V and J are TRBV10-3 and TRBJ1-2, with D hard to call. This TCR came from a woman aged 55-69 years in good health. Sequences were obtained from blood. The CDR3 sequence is CAIAGGSGYGYTF. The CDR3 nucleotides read TGTGCCATCGCCGGAGGCAGCGGATATGGCTACACCTTC.